The clone carrying this T cell receptor beta chain was seen only a few times. Its antigen is still unknown. TCRdb analysed the reads with MiXCR anew, one entry per CDR3 protein. The sample has about half a million distinct CDR3 sequences, approximately 40% seen once. The data derive from a study of T cell repertoires in cytomegalovirus infection. Across the whole study: Matching HLA type, along with CMV infection, was indicated by public TCR beta signatures.

The sample in question was cultured PBMCs, obtained from culture after CMV antigen stimulation. The sequence derives from a human donor in good health (CMV status not recorded). Some clones in this sample may be carry-over from other donors' samples.

CDR3 sequence: CASSLALGYTEAFF. DNA of the CDR3: TGTGCCAGCAGCTTAGCTTTGGGGTACACTGAAGCTTTCTTT. The J gene is TRBJ1-1, the V gene TRBV7-2; D is undetermined. CDR3 length equals 14 residues. Germline V CDR1 and CDR2: SGHTA, FQGNSA. The V end was cut by 0 bases, the J end by 3 bases, with 8 bases between. Based on the CDR3 plus reference TRBV7-2 and TRBJ1-1, the full variable domain is GAGVSQSPSNKVTEKGKDVELRCDPISGHTALYWYRQSLGQGLEFLIYFQGNSAPDKSGLPSDRFSAERTGGSVSTLTIQRTQQEDSAVYLCASSLALGYTEAFFGQGTRLTVV.